Shown below are 19 T cell receptor beta chains from a single sample sequenced in a study of blood T cell repertoires in COVID-19 (dated by TCRdb to the early 2020s). Libraries were built with the immunoSEQ multiplex PCR assay. TCRdb took this table from immuneACCESS and kept in-frame rearrangements with V and J called. Such tables lack part of the clones; where checked against another copy, unresolved V genes explain under half of the gap, and the rest is unexplained. For this sample there are about 320,000 clones; around 90% appear just once. In total, the top ten clones hold 4.5% to 7% of the sample. Sequencing was carried out using PBMCs or T cells enriched from blood (not recorded which). These TCRs come from a woman aged 25 to 45 who had recovered from COVID-19.

This chain links TRBV4-1 with TRBJ1-1, with TRBD1 identical over 8 bases. This CDR3 has 13 residues. Germline V CDR1 and CDR2: MGHRA, YSYEKL. With 2 bases clipped from V and 5 bases from J, the junction kept 1 base outside the gene matches. The CDR3 nucleotides read TGCGCCAGCAGCCAAAACAGGGGGACTGAAGCTTTCTTT. Translated, it gives CASSQNRGTEAFF.

CDR3 protein: CASSLRDQPQHF. DNA for the CDR3: TGTGCCAGCAGCTTACGGGATCAGCCCCAGCATTTT. The rearrangement joins TRBV7-2 to TRBJ1-5; D is unclear. The CDR3 consists of 12 residues. CDR1 is SGHTA, CDR2 FQGNSA, per germline. V gave up 2 bases and J gave up 5 bases, with 4 bases separating them.

The chain has TRBV4-1 and TRBJ2-1; 12 bases line up with TRBD2. V gave up 0 bases and J gave up 8 bases; unmatched junction bases: 8. Germline V gene sequence: CDR1 MGHRA, CDR2 YSYEKL. The length of the CDR3 is 17 residues. CDR3 sequence (DNA): TGCGCCAGCAGCCAAGATCGGTCTAGCGGGGGGGCTTATGAGCAGTTCTTC. Translation: CASSQDRSSGGAYEQFF.

The chain recombines TRBV10-3 with TRBJ1-2; TRBD1 matches 8 bases. J lost 8 bases, V lost 9 bases, and 14 bases had no gene match. The length of the CDR3 is 14 residues. CDR1 and CDR2 from the germline V gene are ENHRY and SYGVKD. The CDR3 region is CAIQTSDRGGGYTF. CDR3 DNA: TGTGCCATTCAAACTTCCGACAGGGGAGGGGGCTACACCTTC.

The chain joins TRBV6-1 to TRBJ2-7; 8 nucleotides match TRBD2. Germline V gene data show CDR1 as MNHNS and CDR2 as SASEGT. The V and J ends lost 6 bases and 2 bases, in that order; junction bases with no gene match: 6. The CDR3 consists of 14 residues. DNA of the CDR3: TGTGCCAGCAGCCAAGCGGGGGCCCCCTACGAGCAGTACTTC. Protein product: CASSQAGAPYEQYF.

The CDR3 nucleotides read TGTGCCAGCAGCTTGTCCCTCGATCAGCCCCAGCATTTT. It encodes CASSLSLDQPQHF. The gene calls are TRBV11-2 and TRBJ1-5; D is uncertain. Germline V CDR1 and CDR2: SGHAT, FQNNGV. Deletions cut 3 bases from V and 5 bases from J, with 8 bases between. The CDR3 length is 13 residues.

This chain joins TRBV4-1 and TRBJ2-7, with 10 bases aligning to TRBD1. The V segment lost 1 base and the J segment 4 bases; nucleotides outside the gene matches: 1. Germline V gene data show CDR1 as MGHRA and CDR2 as YSYEKL. The CDR3 is made up of 14 amino acids. CDR3 nucleotide sequence: TGCGCCAGCAGCCAAGGACAGGGGGCTTACGAGCAGTACTTC. Protein: CASSQGQGAYEQYF.

This CDR3 is CASSPQGAGTEAFF. The DNA of the CDR3 is TGTGCCAGCTCACCACAGGGGGCGGGTACTGAAGCTTTCTTT. The chain combines TRBV18 with TRBJ1-1, with 7 positions matching TRBD1. The V gene end was trimmed by 1 base and the J gene end by 5 bases; junction bases not matched to a gene: 4. CDR3 size: 14 residues. In germline, CDR1 is KGHSH, CDR2 LQKENI.

The chain uses TRBV10-2 and TRBJ1-5; 8 positions match TRBD1. The V gene end was trimmed by 7 bases and the J gene end by 4 bases; junction bases not matched to a gene: 15. Germline CDR1 reads WSHSY; CDR2 reads SAAADI. CDR3 size: 17 residues. The CDR3 loop is CASMPRQGPFQNQPQHF. In DNA, the CDR3 is TGCGCCAGCATGCCGAGACAGGGGCCGTTCCAGAATCAGCCCCAGCATTTT.

This chain links TRBV11-2 with TRBJ1-6; D is possibly TRBD1 (6 bases). CDR1 SGHAT and CDR2 FQNNGV come from the germline V gene. The CDR3 consists of 14 residues. V was trimmed by 10 bases and J by 10 bases, leaving 20 bases between them. The CDR3 loop reads CATRGVTGRSPLHF. CDR3 coding DNA: TGTGCCACCCGGGGGGTAACAGGGAGGTCACCCCTCCACTTT.

The chain couples TRBV27 to TRBJ1-3; 9 bases are a match to TRBD1. Germline V CDR1 and CDR2: MNHEY, SMNVEV (reference sequence). This CDR3 region has 15 residues. Trimming took 5 bases from V and 6 from J; bases not matched to a gene: 8. CDR3 region: CASSPLRTGENTIYF. CDR3 nucleotides: TGTGCCAGCAGTCCCCTGAGGACAGGGGAAAACACCATATATTTT.

Concerning this clone: This same CDR3 is encoded by further DNA sequences in the sample. V usage is TRBV12-5 and J usage is TRBJ1-1, with 9 bases matching TRBD1. CDR3 length: 13 amino acids. Germline V lookup: CDR1 LGHNT, CDR2 FRNRAP. V dropped 5 bases and J dropped 4; count of bases not matched to a gene: 2. CDR3 sequence: CASGLTGGTEAFF. CDR3 sequence (DNA): TGTGCTAGTGGTCTGACAGGGGGCACTGAAGCTTTCTTT.

The V call is TRBV7-9, the J call TRBJ1-4; D remains ambiguous. The V end was cut by 4 bases, the J end by 4 bases, with 13 bases between. Germline V gives CDR1 SEHNR, CDR2 FQNEAQ (reference sequence). The CDR3 sequence is 15 residues long. DNA of the CDR3: TGTGCCAGCAGCTATGGTCTGGCGGGTAATGAAAAACTGTTTTTT. Amino acids: CASSYGLAGNEKLFF. Based on the CDR3 plus reference TRBV7-9 and TRBJ1-4, the full variable domain is DTGVSQNPRHKITKRGQNVTFRCDPISEHNRLYWYRQTLGQGPEFLTYFQNEAQLEKSRLLSDRFSAERPKGSFSTLEIQRTEQGDSAMYLCASSYGLAGNEKLFFGSGTQLSVL.

The gene calls are TRBV5-1 and TRBJ1-5; a possible D gene is TRBD1 (5 bases). The CDR3 totals 17 residues. CDR1 is SGHRS, CDR2 YFSETQ, per germline. Trimming took off 7 bases at V and 2 bases at J, with 22 bases between the two ends. CDR3 nucleotide sequence: TGCGCCAGCTCTACCGGGCCCAGGGAGGATGGCAATCAGCCCCAGCATTTT. This sequence encodes CASSTGPREDGNQPQHF.

The V and J genes are TRBV7-9 and TRBJ1-5; D may be TRBD1 (5 bases). V dropped 4 bases and J dropped 8 bases, with 12 bases sitting between them. Per germline, CDR1 SEHNR and CDR2 FQNEAQ (reference sequence). The CDR3 is made up of 13 amino acids. CDR3 protein: CASSSAGGEPQHF. CDR3 DNA sequence: TGTGCCAGCAGCTCAGCGGGGGGTGAGCCCCAGCATTTT.

The chain is built from TRBV5-5 and TRBJ1-1; D may be TRBD1 (5 bases). Per the germline V gene, CDR1 is SGHKS and CDR2 is YYEKEE (reference sequence). V was shortened by 4 bases and J by 4 bases, with 17 bases between the two germline ends. There are 15 residues in the CDR3. CDR3 bases: TGTGCCAGCAGCCCGATCGTGATAAGGGGCACTGAAGCTTTCTTT. It encodes CASSPIVIRGTEAFF.

This chain links TRBV6-5 with TRBJ2-1, with TRBD2 matching over 10 bases. V lost 4 bases and J lost 4; bases outside the gene matches: 4. Germline-derived CDR1 and CDR2 are MNHEY and SVGAGI. This CDR3 region has 15 residues. Here the CDR3 reads CASSLTSGQYNEQFF. In DNA, the CDR3 is TGTGCCAGCAGTTTGACTAGCGGGCAATACAATGAGCAGTTCTTC.

The genes are TRBV7-9 and TRBJ1-2; possible D gene TRBD1, 5 bases. The CDR3 length is 14 residues. The V end lost 8 bases, the J end lost 6 bases, and 19 bases lay between the germline ends. CDR1 and CDR2 (germline): SEHNR, FQNEAQ (reference sequence). The CDR3 reads CASRGPWGVDGYTF. The CDR3 region has the DNA TGTGCCAGCCGCGGCCCGTGGGGGGTAGATGGCTACACCTTC. Variable domain in full (rest from reference TRBV7-9 and TRBJ1-2): DTGVSQNPRHKITKRGQNVTFRCDPISEHNRLYWYRQTLGQGPEFLTYFQNEAQLEKSRLLSDRFSAERPKGSFSTLEIQRTEQGDSAMYLCASRGPWGVDGYTFGSGTRLTVV.

The rearrangement uses TRBV12-5 and TRBJ1-1; TRBD1 matches at 9 bases. This CDR3 has 14 residues. V trimming: 8 bases; J trimming: 4 bases; junction bases outside the gene matches: 8. Germline V gene sequence: CDR1 LGHNT, CDR2 FRNRAP. CDR3 sequence: CASTGTGRITEAFF. CDR3 coding DNA: TGTGCTAGTACCGGGACAGGGCGAATCACTGAAGCTTTCTTT.